These T cell receptor beta chains were read from a single sample in a study of CXCR3-negative and CXCR3-positive naive CD8 T cells. TCRdb re-called the 5' RACE reads and shows each CDR3 protein once, DNA omitted. The sample's table shows about 53,000 distinct CDR3 sequences. The sequencing input was naive CXCR3- CD8+ T cells from blood. The source of these receptors is a human donor in good health. Some clones in this sample may be carry-over from other donors' samples. The CDR3 runs from the conserved cysteine through the conserved F or W. Each record gives: V gene, J gene, clone size, CDR3 protein. The size entry is marked missing in some rows and otherwise reads once, few, many or a size class.

v_call: TRBV29-1; j_call: TRBJ2-7; clone_size: -; cdr3_aa: CSVPGTSGGPYSHEQYF
v_call: TRBV2; j_call: TRBJ2-3; clone_size: -; cdr3_aa: CASSARGGGTDTQYF
v_call: TRBV28; j_call: TRBJ2-2; clone_size: -; cdr3_aa: CASSGGWTGRAGELFF
v_call: TRBV20-1; j_call: TRBJ1-5; clone_size: -; cdr3_aa: CSAWSRDKDQPQHF
v_call: TRBV7-9; j_call: TRBJ2-7; clone_size: -; cdr3_aa: CASSLGWGAYEQYF
v_call: TRBV7-2; j_call: TRBJ2-7; clone_size: -; cdr3_aa: CASSLASGTGYEQYF
v_call: TRBV19; j_call: TRBJ1-1; clone_size: -; cdr3_aa: CAKEGYTEAFF
v_call: TRBV9; j_call: TRBJ2-1; clone_size: -; cdr3_aa: CASSVAFTRQGVRNEQFF
v_call: TRBV4-2; j_call: TRBJ2-7; clone_size: -; cdr3_aa: CASSQVGTGGFDEQYF
v_call: TRBV29-1; j_call: TRBJ2-1; clone_size: -; cdr3_aa: CSAQQGTLEQFF
v_call: TRBV7-9; j_call: TRBJ2-7; clone_size: -; cdr3_aa: CASSDRTGGLYEQYF
v_call: TRBV29-1; j_call: TRBJ2-7; clone_size: -; cdr3_aa: CSVEGTLNTYEQYF
v_call: TRBV4-3; j_call: TRBJ2-3; clone_size: -; cdr3_aa: CASSQDRSGGPTDTQYF
v_call: TRBV6-5; j_call: TRBJ1-1; clone_size: -; cdr3_aa: CASSTRTGGMAEAFF
v_call: TRBV7-7; j_call: TRBJ2-5; clone_size: -; cdr3_aa: CASSPAPHDQETQYF
v_call: TRBV4-1; j_call: TRBJ2-2; clone_size: medium-sized; cdr3_aa: CASSQDTWTGYTGELFF
v_call: TRBV9; j_call: TRBJ1-1; clone_size: -; cdr3_aa: CASSVDPSRIAEAFF
v_call: TRBV29-1; j_call: TRBJ2-2; clone_size: -; cdr3_aa: CSVASGGADGELFF
v_call: TRBV20-1; j_call: TRBJ2-1; clone_size: -; cdr3_aa: CSARDQAAYNEQFF
v_call: TRBV7-7; j_call: TRBJ2-5; clone_size: -; cdr3_aa: CASSQGQGNQETQYF
v_call: TRBV20-1; j_call: TRBJ2-1; clone_size: -; cdr3_aa: CSARDPRGAYNEQFF
v_call: TRBV9; j_call: TRBJ2-1; clone_size: -; cdr3_aa: CASSVTSGGANNEQFF
v_call: TRBV7-2; j_call: TRBJ2-5; clone_size: -; cdr3_aa: CASSLVLGSGETQYF
v_call: TRBV7-6; j_call: TRBJ2-3; clone_size: -; cdr3_aa: CASSENVAGDGTDTQYF
v_call: TRBV19; j_call: TRBJ2-7; clone_size: -; cdr3_aa: CASSIVGQEYYEQYF
v_call: TRBV6-2/TRBV6-3; j_call: TRBJ2-7; clone_size: -; cdr3_aa: CASSRVDAYEQYF